Listed here are 19 T cell receptor beta chains from one sample, sequenced in a study of blood T cell repertoires in COVID-19. Profiling relied on immunoSEQ multiplex PCR, and the TCRdb table lists in-frame clones only, not all of them. The table has about 190,000 clones, more than 60% seen once. Sequencing was performed on peripheral blood. All receptors come from a woman between 50 and 59 years old with acute or convalescent COVID-19.

This chain joins TRBV9 and TRBJ2-1; D may be TRBD2 (6 bases). The CDR3 consists of 14 residues. CDR1 SGDLS and CDR2 YYNGEE come from the germline V gene. Trimming stripped 0 bases from V and 5 bases from J, with 9 bases between. The chain's CDR3 is CASSVVGGNNEQFF. The CDR3 bases are TGTGCCAGCAGCGTAGTTGGAGGGAACAATGAGCAGTTCTTC.

This rearrangement joins TRBV7-2 to TRBJ1-3, with unresolved D. The CDR3 covers 13 residues. Looked up from germline, CDR1 is SGHTA and CDR2 is FQGNSA. The ends were cut back, 2 bases at V and 4 bases at J, with 6 bases in the middle. CDR3 in amino acids: CASSLPSGNTIYF. The CDR3 DNA reads TGTGCCAGCAGCTTACCCTCCGGAAACACCATATATTTT.

The V call is TRBV28, the J call TRBJ2-7, with 8 bases fitting TRBD1. With 6 bases clipped from V and 6 bases from J, the junction kept 10 bases outside the gene matches. The length of the CDR3 is 14 residues. The germline V gene has CDR1 MDHEN and CDR2 SYDVKM. In DNA form, the CDR3 reads TGTGCCAGCAGGAGGAGGCCGGGACAGGCCGAGCAGTACTTC. Its translation: CASRRRPGQAEQYF.

This chain connects TRBV5-1 to TRBJ1-3; D possibly corresponds to TRBD1 (5 bases). In germline, CDR1 is SGHRS, CDR2 YFSETQ. CDR3 size: 15 residues. Trimming took 6 bases from V and 7 from J, leaving 20 bases between them. CDR3 loop: CASTPGGGAANTIYF. The DNA for the CDR3 is TGCGCCAGCACTCCCGGAGGCGGGGCGGCGAACACCATATATTTT.

This rearrangement joins TRBV15 to TRBJ1-1, with TRBD1 matching over 11 bases. The CDR3 contains 15 residues. CDR1 and CDR2 (germline): LNHNV, YYDKDF (reference sequence). Trimming cost V 1 base and J 4 bases; bases outside gene matches: 2. The CDR3, as DNA: TGTGCCACCAGCAGAGGGGACAGGGGGACCACTGAAGCTTTCTTT. It encodes CATSRGDRGTTEAFF.

This clone is a singleton in its sample. V is TRBV4-1 and J is TRBJ2-2; maybe TRBD1 (5 bases). The CDR3 is made up of 14 amino acids. The V gene's germline CDR1 is MGHRA and CDR2 YSYEKL. The V and J ends lost 8 bases and 5 bases respectively, with 15 bases between them. The CDR3 loop is CASYTGWGTGELFF. DNA for the CDR3: TGCGCCAGCTATACAGGTTGGGGAACCGGGGAGCTGTTTTTT.

The chain uses TRBV18 and TRBJ1-4, with TRBD1 identical over 7 bases. With V trimmed by 4 bases and J by 8 bases, 4 bases remained unmatched. CDR3 length: 13 residues. Germline V CDR1 and CDR2: KGHSH, LQKENI. The CDR3 is CASSLGTAEKLFF. CDR3 DNA sequence: TGTGCCAGCTCACTGGGGACAGCCGAAAAACTGTTTTTT. Full variable domain (remainder filled in from reference TRBV18 and TRBJ1-4): NAGVMQNPRHLVRRRGQEARLRCSPMKGHSHVYWYRQLPEEGLKFMVYLQKENIIDESGMPKERFSAEFPKEGPSILRIQQVVRGDSAAYFCASSLGTAEKLFFGSGTQLSVL.

The chain couples TRBV7-9 to TRBJ2-2; possible D gene TRBD1, 5 bases. This CDR3 has 13 amino acids. The ends were cut back, 4 bases at V and 6 bases at J, with 9 bases in the middle. Germline CDR1 SEHNR, CDR2 FQNEAQ (reference sequence). The CDR3 DNA reads TGTGCCAGCAGCTGGCAGGGCTCCGGGGAGCTGTTTTTT. Translation: CASSWQGSGELFF.

The V gene is TRBV5-4, the J gene TRBJ2-1, with TRBD2 identical over 11 bases. With 5 bases clipped from V and 7 bases from J, the junction kept 14 bases outside the gene matches. The V gene's germline CDR1 is SGHNT and CDR2 YYREEE (reference sequence). The CDR3 contains 17 residues. The CDR3 nucleotides read TGTGCCAGCAGTTTGAGCCTACTAGCGGGAGTAGTGAATGAGCAGTTCTTC. As protein: CASSLSLLAGVVNEQFF.

V and J are TRBV10-2 and TRBJ1-6; 7 bases are shared with TRBD1. CDR1 and CDR2 from the germline V gene are WSHSY and SAAADI. The CDR3 runs to 16 residues. The V and J ends lost 4 bases and 10 bases, in that order; junction bases with no gene match: 13. CDR3 sequence: CASSASQGVGGSPLHF. CDR3 in DNA: TGCGCCAGCAGTGCTTCCCAGGGGGTCGGAGGCTCACCCCTCCACTTT.

The V gene is TRBV3-1 (or the pseudogene TRBV3-2), the J gene TRBJ1-2; tentatively, D is TRBD1 (6 bases). V gave up 2 bases and J gave up 8 bases, with 15 bases separating them. There are 14 residues in the CDR3. CDR1 is LGHDT and CDR2 is YNNKEL in the germline V gene (reference sequence). The CDR3 region has the DNA TGTGCCAGCAGCCAAAACAGGGAACAAGGAGGCTACACCTTC. Translation gives CASSQNREQGGYTF.

The chain joins TRBV6-5 to TRBJ2-3; TRBD1 aligns across 7 bases. The CDR3 has 15 residues. CDR1 and CDR2 (germline): MNHEY, SVGAGI. V was clipped by 8 bases and J by 0 bases; unmatched bases: 8. CDR3 nucleotides: TGTGCCAGCCGATTAAACAGGGGAAGCACAGATACGCAGTATTTT. Translating it yields CASRLNRGSTDTQYF.

The V call is TRBV5-8, the J call TRBJ2-7, with 8 bases fitting TRBD1. The V gene's germline CDR1 is SGHTS and CDR2 YDEGEE. Trimming cost V 4 bases and J 5 bases; bases outside gene matches: 5. CDR3 length equals 13 residues. The CDR3 DNA sequence: TGTGCCAGCAGCCATGGACAGGGCAACGAGCAGTACTTC. Translation gives CASSHGQGNEQYF.

CDR3 DNA: TGTGCCAGCAGCCCACAGAGCTTCCAAATCTCTGAAGCTTTCTTT. Protein: CASSPQSFQISEAFF. This chain connects TRBV7-2 to TRBJ1-1; D unclear. Germline CDR1 and CDR2: SGHTA and FQGNSA. The length of the CDR3 is 15 residues. Trimming removed 5 bases at V and 6 bases at J, with 19 bases between.

The gene calls are TRBV14 and TRBJ1-2; possibly TRBD1 for D (6 bases). Germline CDR1 SGHDN, CDR2 FVKESK. Trimming cost V 0 bases and J 3 bases, with 11 bases left between them. The CDR3 extends over 15 amino acids. CDR3 coding DNA: TGTGCCAGCAGCCAAGAAACCTCAGGGGACTATGGCTACACCTTC. This gives the protein CASSQETSGDYGYTF.

This clone was observed once. This chain uses TRBV19 with TRBJ1-2; D perhaps matches TRBD1 (6 bases). V dropped 5 bases and J dropped 8 bases, with 15 bases sitting between them. Germline loops: CDR1 LNHDA, CDR2 SQIVND (reference sequence). CDR3 length: 13 residues. The CDR3 here is CASSVQGRLGYTF. The CDR3 DNA follows: TGTGCCAGTAGTGTACAGGGACGGTTAGGCTACACCTTC.

This chain joins TRBV19 and TRBJ2-1, with 13 bases identical to TRBD2. V dropped 3 bases and J dropped 0; count of bases not matched to a gene: 5. CDR1 and CDR2 (germline): LNHDA, SQIVND (reference sequence). CDR3 length: 18 residues. The CDR3 spells CASSMWTSGSSSYNEQFF. The DNA for the CDR3 is TGTGCCAGTAGTATGTGGACTAGCGGGAGTAGCTCCTACAATGAGCAGTTCTTC.

The V and J genes are TRBV9 and TRBJ1-6; 11 positions agree with TRBD1. The CDR3 is 15 amino acids. Germline V gene data show CDR1 as SGDLS and CDR2 as YYNGEE. With V trimmed by 2 bases and J by 7 bases, 2 bases remained unmatched. CDR3 residues: CASSVRDRGNSPLHF. DNA of the CDR3: TGTGCCAGCAGCGTCCGGGACAGGGGGAATTCACCCCTCCACTTT.

The genes are TRBV6-6 and TRBJ1-3; 7 bases are a match to TRBD1. The germline V gene encodes CDR1 MNHNY and CDR2 SVGAGI (reference sequence). This CDR3 is built from 17 residues. With V trimmed by 5 bases and J by 0 bases, 10 bases remained unmatched. The CDR3 DNA reads as TGTGCCAGCAGTCCGCGGACAGGCCCTAGCTCTGGAAACACCATATATTTT. Amino acid sequence: CASSPRTGPSSGNTIYF.